A single sample gave rise to the 32 T cell receptor beta chains below, sequenced in a study of cytomegalovirus exposure and HLA in healthy donors (dated by TCRdb to 2015 to 2018). The library was generated by the immunoSEQ multiplex PCR assay. The multiplex PCR relied on a mix of 60 forward primers for TCR Vbeta segments and 13 reverse primers for TCR Jbeta segments. TCRdb retrieved this table from immuneACCESS and kept in-frame rearrangements only. Not all clones are present; in checked studies, unresolved V genes account for under half, and no reason is known for the remainder. Counted in this sample were about 60,000 clones; 80% to 90% of them appeared once. Approximately 1.3% of the sample is taken by the ten largest. The sequenced material came from PBMCs. The receptors shown here come from a man aged 18-30 years in good health and CMV-seronegative.

The chain carries TRBV7-9 and TRBJ2-7; TRBD2 matches 10 bases. CDR3 length: 14 amino acids. Germline lookup yields CDR1 SEHNR and CDR2 FQNEAQ (reference sequence). J gave up 7 bases and V 1 base, and 4 bases lay outside the gene matches. The CDR3 loop reads CASSLGGTSVEQYF. In nucleotides, the CDR3 is TGTGCCAGCAGCTTAGGAGGGACTAGCGTTGAGCAGTACTTC.

The chain combines TRBV13 with TRBJ1-2, with D tentatively TRBD1 (5 bases). Looked up from germline, CDR1 is PRHDT and CDR2 is FYEKMQ (reference sequence). This CDR3 comprises 13 residues. With 7 bases removed from V and 8 bases from J, the gap between germline ends came to 17 bases. The CDR3 is CASKGNGGAGYTF. The CDR3 bases are TGTGCCAGCAAAGGGAACGGAGGGGCCGGCTACACCTTC.

The V call is TRBV10-2, the J call TRBJ2-7, with a weak D call TRBD2 (5 bases). Germline assignment: CDR1 WSHSY and CDR2 SAAADI. V lost 0 bases and J 0 bases, leaving 12 bases between the germline ends. The CDR3 length is 16 residues. CDR3 amino acids: CASSESGSRGSYEQYF. The CDR3 DNA reads TGCGCCAGCAGTGAGTCGGGGTCCCGGGGCTCCTACGAGCAGTACTTC.

This clone appeared a single time. CDR3 sequence: CASSNRAGDGYTF. The CDR3 DNA reads as TGTGCCAGCAGCAACAGGGCCGGGGATGGCTACACCTTC. The chain carries TRBV6-1 and TRBJ1-2; the D gene is possibly TRBD1 (6 bases). The CDR3 totals 13 residues. V was pared by 6 bases and J by 6 bases, with 14 bases between. Germline CDR1 is MNHNS and CDR2 is SASEGT.

The chain carries TRBV28 and TRBJ1-5; 7 nucleotides line up with TRBD1. Germline V CDR1 and CDR2: MDHEN, SYDVKM. The CDR3 spans 14 residues. V was pared by 3 bases and J by 3 bases, with 2 bases of the junction left unmatched. The CDR3 is CASSLTGFNQPQHF. The CDR3, as DNA: TGTGCCAGCAGTTTGACAGGGTTCAATCAGCCCCAGCATTTT.

The chain is built from TRBV7-2 and TRBJ2-3, with TRBD1 matching 7 bases. V gave up 3 bases and J gave up 1 base; unmatched junction bases: 4. The CDR3 has 15 amino acids. Germline-derived CDR1 and CDR2 are SGHTA and FQGNSA. CDR3 nucleotide sequence: TGTGCCAGCAGCTTCTTAGGGGGCGGCACAGATACGCAGTATTTT. Protein sequence: CASSFLGGGTDTQYF.

A few counts support this clone. The gene calls are TRBV2 and TRBJ2-1; TRBD1 agrees at 8 bases. Germline CDR1 SNHLY, CDR2 FYNNEI. This CDR3 region has 13 residues. V shed 5 bases and J 8 bases; nucleotides not matched to a gene: 5. CDR3 region: CASSLQGVDEQFF. The CDR3 DNA sequence: TGTGCCAGCAGTTTACAGGGGGTGGATGAGCAGTTCTTC.

The V gene is TRBV7-9, the J gene TRBJ1-4; D is unclear. V lost 8 bases and J lost 7, with 20 bases in between. The CDR3 has 15 amino acids. From germline, CDR1 is SEHNR and CDR2 FQNEAQ (reference sequence). CDR3 DNA: TGTGCCAGCCCCGAGGATGCGGGGTCCCCTGAAAAACTGTTTTTT. It yields the protein CASPEDAGSPEKLFF.

The chain is built from TRBV6-4 and TRBJ2-1, with TRBD2 matching 10 bases. Germline V gene sequence: CDR1 MRHNA, CDR2 SNTAGT. V lost 0 bases, J lost 2 bases, and 1 base stayed unmatched. This CDR3 has 16 residues. The CDR3 spells CASSDSSGGAYNEQFF. In nucleotides, the CDR3 is TGTGCCAGCAGTGACTCAAGCGGGGGGGCCTACAATGAGCAGTTCTTC.

The chain carries TRBV14 and TRBJ1-3, with D possibly being TRBD1 (5 bases). The CDR3 is made up of 15 amino acids. Per the germline V gene, CDR1 is SGHDN and CDR2 is FVKESK. Trimming shortened V by 4 bases and J by 0 bases, and 10 bases separated the two germline ends. Here the CDR3 reads CASSRPDNSGNTIYF. CDR3 DNA: TGTGCCAGCAGCCGTCCGGACAACTCTGGAAACACCATATATTTT.

V usage is TRBV7-9 and J usage is TRBJ2-1; 7 bases map to TRBD2. Germline CDR1 and CDR2: SEHNR and FQNEAQ (reference sequence). The CDR3 loop spans 15 amino acids. The V and J ends lost 5 bases and 8 bases, in that order; junction bases with no gene match: 12. The CDR3 loop reads CASSLRSGGLDEQFF. DNA of the CDR3: TGTGCCAGCAGCCTGCGGTCGGGGGGACTGGATGAGCAGTTCTTC.

This chain joins TRBV9 and TRBJ2-7; 7 nucleotides match TRBD1. CDR1 is SGDLS, CDR2 YYNGEE, per germline. Trimming removed 3 bases from V and 3 bases from J; junction bases left unmatched: 6. The CDR3 loop spans 14 amino acids. Here the CDR3 DNA reads TGTGCCAGCAGCGGCTCAGGGGGTTTCTACGAGCAGTACTTC. Amino acids: CASSGSGGFYEQYF.

V is TRBV11-2 and J is TRBJ2-7, with a tentative D call TRBD1 (5 bases). Trimming stripped 2 bases from V and 0 bases from J, with 11 bases between. The CDR3 sequence is 15 residues long. Per germline, CDR1 SGHAT and CDR2 FQNNGV. The CDR3 nucleotides read TGTGCCAGCAGCTTATTACAGGCCCTCTCCTACGAGCAGTACTTC. This translates into CASSLLQALSYEQYF.

The chain recombines TRBV27 with TRBJ2-2; unclear D gene. Germline V gives CDR1 MNHEY, CDR2 SMNVEV (reference sequence). V lost 8 bases, J lost 1 base, and 8 bases lay in between. This CDR3 is built from 13 residues. In DNA form, the CDR3 reads TGTGCCAGCCGTCCAGGGAACACCGGGGAGCTGTTTTTT. Translated, it gives CASRPGNTGELFF.

The J gene is TRBJ1-5, the V gene TRBV2; 7 nucleotides line up with TRBD1. The CDR3 contains 15 residues. Germline V gene data show CDR1 as SNHLY and CDR2 as FYNNEI. Losses at the gene ends were 6 bases for V and 0 bases for J; bases not matched to a gene: 5. The DNA for the CDR3 is TGTGCCAGCAGCCGGACAGGAGTTAGCAATCAGCCCCAGCATTTT. Translation: CASSRTGVSNQPQHF.

The chain combines TRBV2 with TRBJ2-3, with TRBD1 matching 9 bases. V trimming: 0 bases; J trimming: 1 base; junction bases outside the gene matches: 5. The CDR3 is 17 amino acids. Germline V gene data show CDR1 as SNHLY and CDR2 as FYNNEI. CDR3 sequence (DNA): TGTGCCAGCAGTGAAGCCGAGGACAGGGGAGGCACAGATACGCAGTATTTT. Translated: CASSEAEDRGGTDTQYF.

The chain couples TRBV9 to TRBJ2-3, with D tentatively TRBD2 (5 bases). Trimming shortened V by 0 bases and J by 1 base, and 12 bases separated the two germline ends. Germline V CDR1 and CDR2: SGDLS, YYNGEE. The CDR3 totals 16 residues. This CDR3 reads CASSVVTGIGTDTQYF. CDR3 coding DNA: TGTGCCAGCAGCGTAGTAACGGGGATCGGCACAGATACGCAGTATTTT.

The chain is built from TRBV6-1 and TRBJ2-1; D not certain. Germline V CDR1 and CDR2: MNHNS, SASEGT. The CDR3 covers 15 residues. V lost 8 bases and J lost 4, with 18 bases in between. This CDR3 reads CASWVIHRGYNEQFF. CDR3 nucleotides: TGTGCCAGCTGGGTAATTCATAGAGGTTACAATGAGCAGTTCTTC.

The rearrangement links TRBV10-3 to TRBJ1-1; the match to TRBD1 covers 9 bases. The V gene's germline CDR1 is ENHRY and CDR2 SYGVKD. After removal of 5 bases from V and 1 base from J, the junction contained 5 bases not matched to a gene. The CDR3 loop spans 15 amino acids. The DNA for the CDR3 is TGTGCCATCAGTCATCCGGGACAGGGGAACACTGAAGCTTTCTTT. Its translation: CAISHPGQGNTEAFF.

The chain employs TRBV2 and TRBJ1-2; possibly TRBD1 for D (5 bases). There are 13 residues in the CDR3. V lost 4 bases, J lost 2 bases, and 8 bases lay in between. Germline loops: CDR1 SNHLY, CDR2 FYNNEI. CDR3 protein: CASSAQENYGYTF. The CDR3 region has the DNA TGTGCCAGCAGTGCACAGGAGAACTATGGCTACACCTTC.

The rearrangement links TRBV2 to TRBJ1-2; maybe TRBD1 (5 bases). Trimming removed 3 bases from V and 6 bases from J, with 8 bases in between. The CDR3 sequence is 12 residues long. Germline V gene sequence: CDR1 SNHLY, CDR2 FYNNEI. CDR3 bases: TGTGCCAGCAGTGACCCCAGGGATGGCTACACCTTC. Protein sequence: CASSDPRDGYTF. The complete variable domain, with remaining parts taken from reference TRBV2 and TRBJ1-2, reads EPEVTQTPSHQVTQMGQEVILRCVPISNHLYFYWYRQILGQKVEFLVSFYNNEISEKSEIFDDQFSVERPDGSNFTLKIRSTKLEDSAMYFCASSDPRDGYTFGSGTRLTVV.

This clone was detected only once. The chain employs TRBV9 and TRBJ2-5, with D tentatively TRBD2 (6 bases). Germline values: CDR1 SGDLS, CDR2 YYNGEE. Trimming took 4 bases from V and 2 from J, leaving 12 bases between them. CDR3 size: 14 residues. CDR3 sequence: CASSPWGTQETQYF. The CDR3 DNA sequence: TGTGCCAGCAGCCCCTGGGGGACTCAAGAGACCCAGTACTTC.

The chain employs TRBV5-4 and TRBJ2-5, with 13 bases aligning to TRBD2. Germline lookup yields CDR1 SGHNT and CDR2 YYREEE (reference sequence). The CDR3 contains 16 residues. Trimming took 2 bases from V and 3 from J; bases not matched to a gene: 4. The CDR3 protein is CASSLLAGGSEETQYF. The CDR3, as DNA: TGTGCCAGCAGCTTACTAGCGGGAGGGTCCGAAGAGACCCAGTACTTC.

This rearrangement joins TRBV5-6 to TRBJ2-7; no clear D. Germline V lookup: CDR1 SGHDT, CDR2 YYEEEE. Trimming shortened V by 0 bases and J by 9 bases, and 10 bases separated the two germline ends. The CDR3 runs 12 residues. The CDR3 region is CASSLDRFGQYF. CDR3 coding DNA: TGTGCCAGCAGCTTGGATCGTTTCGGGCAGTACTTC.

This clone was found a few times. The chain joins TRBV5-6 to TRBJ1-5; D uncertain. With 2 bases removed from V and 7 bases from J, the gap between germline ends came to 13 bases. The CDR3 has 14 amino acids. CDR1 and CDR2 (germline): SGHDT, YYEEEE. In nucleotides, the CDR3 is TGTGCCAGCAGCTTCGGCTTAGTCGGGCAGCCCCAGCATTTT. This gives the protein CASSFGLVGQPQHF.

The J gene is TRBJ2-5, the V gene TRBV28; 7 positions agree with TRBD2. Germline CDR1 MDHEN, CDR2 SYDVKM. Germline trimming cut 1 base from V and 9 bases from J; bases unmatched to any gene: 2. This CDR3 contains 12 residues. The DNA of the CDR3 is TGTGCCAGCAGTTTATTACGGGGGGCCCAGTACTTC. Protein sequence: CASSLLRGAQYF.

The chain employs TRBV14 and TRBJ1-1, with D possibly being TRBD1 (6 bases). Germline CDR1 is SGHDN and CDR2 is FVKESK. The CDR3 is 18 residues long. Trimming left V 1 base short and J 6 bases short, with 24 bases between. The CDR3 DNA follows: TGTGCCAGCAGCCAAGGGGGGGGCAGGGATACCGCTAGGCCTGAAGCTTTCTTT. This sequence encodes CASSQGGGRDTARPEAFF.

This chain connects TRBV5-4 to TRBJ2-1; weak D call: TRBD2 (6 bases). Trimming left V 4 bases short and J 8 bases short, with 7 bases between. The length of the CDR3 is 11 residues. CDR1 and CDR2 (germline): SGHNT, YYREEE (reference sequence). The chain's CDR3 is CASSREDEQFF. As DNA, the CDR3 is TGTGCCAGCAGCAGGGAGGATGAGCAGTTCTTC.

The rearrangement uses TRBV6-1 and TRBJ1-6; no definite D call. This CDR3 has 15 amino acids. V lost 2 bases, J lost 7 bases, and 12 bases lay in between. The germline CDR1 and CDR2 sequences are MNHNS and SASEGT. CDR3 in amino acids: CASSESEIGNSPLHF. CDR3 in DNA: TGTGCCAGCAGTGAAAGTGAAATTGGCAATTCACCCCTCCACTTT.

The rearrangement uses TRBV5-4 and TRBJ1-6, with TRBD1 matching over 9 bases. J was trimmed by 0 bases and V by 4 bases; bases with no gene match: 8. Looked up from germline, CDR1 is SGHNT and CDR2 is YYREEE (reference sequence). The CDR3 is made up of 18 amino acids. The CDR3 loop reads CASSQTGQGSSYNSPLHF. The CDR3 DNA reads TGTGCCAGCAGCCAAACGGGACAGGGAAGCTCCTATAATTCACCCCTCCACTTT.

The gene calls are TRBV28 and TRBJ2-7, with a tentative D call TRBD2 (6 bases). The CDR3 runs 15 residues. Germline V CDR1 and CDR2: MDHEN, SYDVKM. With 9 bases removed from V and 0 bases from J, the gap between germline ends came to 18 bases. Here the CDR3 reads CASHGGTASSYEQYF. In nucleotides, the CDR3 is TGTGCCAGTCACGGCGGGACGGCCAGCTCCTACGAGCAGTACTTC. The whole variable domain, filled in from reference TRBV28 and TRBJ2-7, reads DVKVTQSSRYLVKRTGEKVFLECVQDMDHENMFWYRQDPGLGLRLIYFSYDVKMKEKGDIPEGYSVSREKKERFSLILESASTNQTSMYLCASHGGTASSYEQYFGPGTRLTVT.

J is TRBJ1-1 and V is TRBV5-1, with 10 bases that match TRBD1. The CDR3 is made up of 14 amino acids. J lost 5 bases, V lost 3 bases, and 4 bases had no gene match. Per germline, CDR1 SGHRS and CDR2 YFSETQ. Here the CDR3 reads CASSSTGGLTEAFF. CDR3 DNA sequence: TGCGCCAGCAGCTCGACAGGGGGCTTGACTGAAGCTTTCTTT.